The 10 T cell receptor beta chains given below trace back to one sample, sequenced in a study of blood T cell repertoires in COVID-19 (dated by TCRdb to the early 2020s). Library method: the immunoSEQ multiplex PCR assay. TCRdb stores this immuneACCESS table with in-frame sequences only. Part of the clones is absent; in the studies checked, under half of the shortfall reflects unresolved V genes, and no reason is known for the rest. The sample includes about 670,000 clones, with approximately 90% observed a single time. The biggest ten clones account for 0.2% to 0.3% of the sample. The material sequenced was peripheral blood. The origin of the receptors is a woman aged 18-29 years with acute or convalescent COVID-19.

This sequence joins TRBV6-1 and TRBJ2-6; TRBD1 might be the D (5 bases). CDR3 size: 17 residues. Germline V CDR1 and CDR2: MNHNS, SASEGT. The ends were cut back, 3 bases at V and 2 bases at J, with 14 bases in the middle. The DNA for the CDR3 is TGTGCCAGCAGTGACTTTTCAGGGCAGGCTGGGGCCAACGTCCTGACTTTC. The encoded protein is CASSDFSGQAGANVLTF.

The chain employs TRBV29-1 and TRBJ1-2; D is unclear. There are 13 residues in the CDR3. Germline V CDR1 and CDR2: SQVTM, ANQGSEA. The ends were cut back, 2 bases at V and 5 bases at J, with 12 bases in the middle. The CDR3 protein is CSVEKPARYGYTF. The CDR3 coding sequence is TGCAGCGTTGAAAAGCCGGCCAGGTATGGCTACACCTTC.

The rearrangement links TRBV7-2 to TRBJ1-2; TRBD1 aligns across 9 bases. CDR3 length equals 15 residues. V shed 0 bases and J 7 bases; nucleotides not matched to a gene: 6. The germline V gene encodes CDR1 SGHTA and CDR2 FQGNSA. The CDR3 DNA is TGTGCCAGCAGCTTAGCACCTCAGGACAGGGGTGGCTACACCTTC. This translates into CASSLAPQDRGGYTF.

This clone was seen a few times. This chain joins TRBV7-3 and TRBJ1-6; D perhaps matches TRBD1 (5 bases). The V and J ends lost 2 bases and 3 bases respectively, with 14 bases between them. Germline V gene sequence: CDR1 SGHTA, CDR2 FQGTGA. CDR3 size: 17 residues. The CDR3 is CASSLLQVLSYNSPLHF. The CDR3 DNA reads TGTGCCAGCAGCTTATTACAGGTACTTAGCTATAATTCACCCCTCCACTTT.

This clone was detected only once. The genes are TRBV10-1 and TRBJ2-3; D might be TRBD2 (5 bases). The CDR3 consists of 18 residues. Germline assignment: CDR1 WNHNN and CDR2 SYGVQD (reference sequence). Trimming shortened V by 3 bases and J by 3 bases, and 22 bases separated the two germline ends. The CDR3 is CASSETFWIKLVTDTQYF. In DNA, the CDR3 is TGCGCCAGCAGTGAAACGTTTTGGATAAAACTAGTGACAGATACGCAGTATTTT.

The gene calls are TRBV7-2 and TRBJ1-5; tentatively, D is TRBD1 (6 bases). V lost 1 base and J 6 bases, leaving 13 bases between the germline ends. This CDR3 comprises 15 residues. Germline lookup yields CDR1 SGHTA and CDR2 FQGNSA. DNA for the CDR3: TGTGCCAGCAGCTTAGTCACCGGGGGGCTTCAGCCCCAGCATTTT. Its protein is CASSLVTGGLQPQHF.

This clone has only a few counts. The chain carries TRBV7-8 and TRBJ2-7; 8 bases fit TRBD2. The junction had 3 bases not matched to a gene; V was cut back by 3 bases and J by 2 bases. Germline CDR1 reads SGHVS; CDR2 reads FQNEAQ. This CDR3 comprises 14 residues. In DNA, the CDR3 is TGTGCCAGCAGCTTGCTGCGGGGGGCCTACGAGCAGTACTTC. Translating it yields CASSLLRGAYEQYF.

About this clone: The same CDR3 arises from other DNA sequences in this sample as well. This chain joins TRBV28 and TRBJ1-5; D not resolved. The CDR3 length is 12 residues. Germline V gene sequence: CDR1 MDHEN, CDR2 SYDVKM. With 5 bases removed from V and 4 bases from J, the gap between germline ends came to 6 bases. CDR3 in DNA: TGTGCCAGCAGTCCCCTGAATCAGCCCCAGCATTTT. The encoded protein is CASSPLNQPQHF. Using reference TRBV28 and TRBJ1-5 for the parts outside the CDR3, the full variable domain is DVKVTQSSRYLVKRTGEKVFLECVQDMDHENMFWYRQDPGLGLRLIYFSYDVKMKEKGDIPEGYSVSREKKERFSLILESASTNQTSMYLCASSPLNQPQHFGDGTRLSIL.

The CDR3 loop reads CASGLGPLTGPGAEAFF. CDR3 DNA sequence: TGTGCTAGTGGTTTGGGACCCCTGACAGGTCCAGGGGCTGAAGCTTTCTTT. V and J are TRBV12-5 and TRBJ1-1; D is possibly TRBD1 (6 bases). Germline values: CDR1 LGHNT, CDR2 FRNRAP. The CDR3 contains 17 residues. V was trimmed by 1 base and J by 6 bases, leaving 21 bases between them.

The chain is built from TRBV18 and TRBJ2-3; D might be TRBD2 (5 bases). CDR3 length equals 16 residues. Trimming left V 2 bases short and J 2 bases short, with 14 bases between. Germline CDR1 is KGHSH and CDR2 is LQKENI. CDR3 DNA: TGTGCCAGCTCACCATTCCCAGCGGCGAACACAGATACGCAGTATTTT. It encodes CASSPFPAANTDTQYF.